This T cell receptor beta chain derives from a study of T-cell reconstitution after alpha-beta-depleted transplantation in children. Findings and limits, study-wide: Diversity and T-cell counts at one year after transplant derived mostly from new T cells.

Germline V gives CDR1 KGHDR, CDR2 SFDVKD. Trimming shortened V by 9 bases and J by 0 bases, and 5 bases separated the two germline ends. This CDR3 is 12 amino acids long. The TCRbeta library incorporated unique molecular identifiers. TCRdb re-called the PCR reads with MiXCR, one entry per CDR3 protein. Found here are some 200,000 distinct CDR3 sequences, roughly 7% of them singletons; the top ten hold approximately 6%. A word on this clonotype: As yet, its antigen is unknown.

The gene calls are TRBV24-1 and TRBJ1-3; D unclear. This TCR was recovered from a boy aged 2 to 9 with acute lymphoblastic leukemia, due to receive a stem cell transplant. The starting material was PBMCs, obtained before TCRalphabeta/CD19-depleted stem cell transplant. DNA for the CDR3: TGTGCCACCCGTAGCTCTGGAAACACCATATATTTT. It yields the protein CATRSSGNTIYF.